This entry describes one T cell receptor (beta chain). Its target is unknown. This entry is derived from a study of OX40 agonist ivuxolimab in advanced cancers. Whole-study results and caveats: Individuals who were partial responders at 0.1-3.0 mg/kg had clonal expansion that ranked among the lowest.

Profiling relied on immunoSEQ multiplex PCR, and the TCRdb table lists in-frame clones only, not all of them. The sample records tens of thousands of clones, 70% to 90% being singletons. The CDR3 loop spans 15 amino acids. Trimming left V 0 bases short and J 5 bases short, with 14 bases between. Germline CDR1 is SGHNT and CDR2 is YYREEE (reference sequence). Sequenced material: CD4+ or CD8+ T cells sorted from blood, taken in a trial of the OX40 agonist ivuxolimab. This TCR was recovered from an adult with an advanced solid tumor such as melanoma, head and neck, liver or kidney cancer. The chain recombines TRBV5-4 with TRBJ2-5; D not certain. The CDR3 spells CASSLVSSRVETQYF. The DNA for the CDR3 is TGTGCCAGCAGCTTGGTATCCTCTAGAGTGGAGACCCAGTACTTC.